This entry lists 5 T cell receptor beta chains sequenced from one sample in a study of T cell repertoires in cytomegalovirus infection. The antigens of these receptors remain unknown. Via MiXCR, TCRdb re-called the reads, giving one row per CDR3 protein. This table holds hundreds of thousands of distinct CDR3 sequences, under 55% found once. Source: cultured PBMCs, taken from culture after CMV antigen stimulation. Receptors were obtained from a human donor in good health (CMV status not recorded). Some clones in this sample may be carry-over from other donors' samples.

V gene TRBV5-4 combines with J gene TRBJ2-5; TRBD2 might be the D (6 bases). Germline V gene lookup returns CDR1 SGHNT and CDR2 YYREEE (reference sequence). CDR3 length equals 17 residues. V lost 4 bases, J lost 2 bases, and 21 bases lay in between. This CDR3 reads CASSPGAGRYTQETQYF. DNA for the CDR3: TGTGCCAGCAGCCCCGGGGCGGGGAGGTACACACAAGAGACCCAGTACTTC.

The chain has TRBV10-3 and TRBJ2-3; TRBD1 matches at 12 bases. V shed 8 bases and J 5 bases; nucleotides not matched to a gene: 2. The CDR3 totals 13 residues. Germline V CDR1 and CDR2: ENHRY, SYGVKD. The DNA of the CDR3 is TGTGCCATCGGGACAGGGGGCGGAGATACGCAGTATTTT. Translation gives CAIGTGGGDTQYF.

The rearrangement uses TRBV6-1 and TRBJ2-2; tentatively, D is TRBD1 (5 bases). The CDR3 sequence is 16 residues long. Germline V gene data show CDR1 as MNHNS and CDR2 as SASEGT. V was pared by 7 bases and J by 4 bases, with 19 bases between. The CDR3 loop is CASIQRQGIVTGELFF. For the CDR3, the DNA is TGTGCCAGCATCCAGCGTCAGGGTATTGTCACCGGGGAGCTGTTTTTT.

This rearrangement joins TRBV9 to TRBJ2-5, with D perhaps TRBD2 (6 bases). V gave up 4 bases and J gave up 9 bases, with 16 bases separating them. The CDR3 is 13 residues long. Germline CDR1 and CDR2: SGDLS and YYNGEE. DNA for the CDR3: TGTGCCAGCAGCCCCCACCCGAGGGAGGCCCAGTACTTC. Its translation: CASSPHPREAQYF.

The chain has TRBV6-2 or TRBV6-3 and TRBJ1-3; D is possibly TRBD1 (6 bases). The CDR3 totals 15 residues. V shed 7 bases and J shed 1 base, with 14 bases lying between them. CDR1 is MNHEY, CDR2 SVGEGT, per germline. DNA for the CDR3: TGTGCCAGCAATAAGAACAGGGATTCTGGAAACACCATATATTTT. This encodes CASNKNRDSGNTIYF.